This T cell receptor (beta chain) was obtained from a study of OX40 agonist ivuxolimab in advanced cancers. Overall study: In this cohort, patients received ivuxolimab, an agonistic anti-OX40 (CD134) antibody. Every 2 weeks, patients got intravenous ivuxolimab at one of six dose levels (0.01-10 mg/kg).

Findings of the study overall: Among the lowest peripheral clonal expansion occurred in 0.1-3.0 mg/kg partial responders.

Per the germline V gene, CDR1 is MDHEN and CDR2 is SYDVKM. V lost 5 bases, J lost 4 bases, and 7 bases stayed unmatched. The CDR3 totals 16 residues. As regards this clone: Its matching antigen is unknown.

Measured with immunoSEQ multiplex PCR; TCRdb has only the in-frame clones, and not every one. Of 30,000 to 45,000 clones listed, 85% to 90% are singletons. This TCR was recovered from an adult with an advanced solid tumor such as melanoma, head and neck, liver or kidney cancer. The sequencing used CD4+ or CD8+ T cells sorted from blood, collected in a trial of the OX40 agonist ivuxolimab. The chain is built from TRBV28 and TRBJ2-1; 11 bases match TRBD1. For the CDR3, the DNA is TGTGCCAGCAGTACGAATCGGGACAGGGGGTACAATGAGCAGTTCTTC. Translation: CASSTNRDRGYNEQFF.